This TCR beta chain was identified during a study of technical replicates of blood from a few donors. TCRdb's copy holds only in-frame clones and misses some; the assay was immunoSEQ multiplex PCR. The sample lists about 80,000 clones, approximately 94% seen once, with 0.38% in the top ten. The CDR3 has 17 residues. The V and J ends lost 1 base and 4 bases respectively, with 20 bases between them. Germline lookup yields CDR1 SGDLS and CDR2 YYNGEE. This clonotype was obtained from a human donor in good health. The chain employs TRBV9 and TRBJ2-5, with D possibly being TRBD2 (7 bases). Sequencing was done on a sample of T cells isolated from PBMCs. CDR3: CASSVNHGRGRGETQYF. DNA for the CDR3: TGTGCCAGCAGCGTAAACCATGGGCGGGGGCGCGGAGAGACCCAGTACTTC.